This passage covers 26 T cell receptor beta chains from one sample sequenced in a study of T-cell reconstitution after alpha-beta-depleted transplantation in children. The TCRbeta library was prepared with unique molecular identifiers. TCRdb reanalysed the PCR reads using MiXCR and keeps one entry per CDR3 protein. The sample shows about 500,000 distinct CDR3 sequences, over 25% of them seen only once. Sequences were derived from PBMCs from the stem cell graft donor, sampled from the stem cell graft. Receptors originate from a human donor who donated a stem cell graft to a child with aplastic anemia.

The chain links TRBV12-3 or TRBV12-4 to TRBJ1-5, with TRBD1 as a possible D gene (6 bases). The CDR3 contains 15 residues. Trimming took 1 base from V and 6 from J, leaving 13 bases between them. As DNA, the CDR3 is TGTGCCAGCAGTTTAGAAGCCAGGGGTGGTCAGCCCCAGCATTTT. Translating it yields CASSLEARGGQPQHF.

CDR3: CSVQRPSGSGTQYF. Written as DNA, the CDR3 is TGCAGTGTTCAGCGGCCCAGCGGGAGTGGTACGCAGTATTTT. The genes are TRBV20-1 and TRBJ2-3; TRBD2 aligns across 8 bases. V was clipped by 7 bases and J by 8 bases; unmatched bases: 14. This CDR3 spans 14 amino acids. Germline V lookup: CDR1 DFQATT, CDR2 SNEGSKA (reference sequence).

The V and J genes are TRBV20-1 and TRBJ1-1; D is perhaps TRBD1 (5 bases). The ends were cut back, 0 bases at V and 0 bases at J, with 29 bases in the middle. Germline V CDR1 and CDR2: DFQATT, SNEGSKA (reference sequence). This CDR3 is built from 21 residues. The CDR3 sequence is CSAREARMSTETIIMNTEAFF. The DNA for the CDR3 is TGCAGTGCTAGAGAGGCCCGAATGTCGACAGAAACAATAATCATGAACACTGAAGCTTTCTTT.

This clonotype was picked up many times. V is TRBV12-3 or TRBV12-4 and J is TRBJ2-2; no reliable D call. V lost 7 bases, J lost 1 base, and 13 bases lay in between. CDR3 length: 15 amino acids. In DNA form, the CDR3 reads TGTGCCAGCAACCTGGCCCCGGGGAACACCGGGGAGCTGTTTTTT. Translating gives CASNLAPGNTGELFF.

This clonotype occurred a few times. This chain uses TRBV20-1 with TRBJ1-2; no firm D call. The CDR3 has 9 residues. Trimming shortened V by 0 bases and J by 9 bases, and 2 bases separated the two germline ends. The germline V gene has CDR1 DFQATT and CDR2 SNEGSKA (reference sequence). In DNA, the CDR3 is TGCAGTGCTAGAGAGCGCTACACCTTC. This codes for CSARERYTF.

This clonotype was counted only a few times. The V and J genes are TRBV30 and TRBJ2-4; D remains unclear. Germline-derived CDR1 and CDR2 are GTSNPN and SVGIG (reference sequence). The CDR3 spans 15 residues. The V and J ends lost 2 bases and 0 bases respectively, with 11 bases between them. CDR3 region: CAWSISFLAKNIQYF. The CDR3 region has the DNA TGTGCCTGGAGTATATCCTTTTTAGCCAAAAACATTCAGTACTTC.

This chain uses TRBV6-2 or TRBV6-3 with TRBJ2-7; D unclear. There are 11 residues in the CDR3. In germline, CDR1 is MNHEY, CDR2 SVGEGT. V was cut by 7 bases and J by 3 bases, with 7 bases left in between. The CDR3 reads CASTHGYEQYF. CDR3 nucleotide sequence: TGTGCCAGCACCCATGGCTACGAGCAGTACTTC.

The chain joins TRBV29-1 to TRBJ2-3; 8 bases are a match to TRBD1. CDR1 and CDR2 (germline): SQVTM, ANQGSEA. Unmatched junction bases numbered 8, after V lost 8 bases and J lost 1 base. CDR3 size: 14 residues. CDR3 in DNA: TGCAGCATCAGGGGGCTCGACGGCACAGATACGCAGTATTTT. Its protein product is CSIRGLDGTDTQYF.

The chain uses TRBV7-2 and TRBJ2-3; a possible D gene is TRBD2 (5 bases). Trimming left V 7 bases short and J 2 bases short, with 16 bases between. The germline CDR1 and CDR2 sequences are SGHTA and FQGNSA. The CDR3 sequence is 15 residues long. The CDR3 sequence: CASTNLRVSTDTQYF. The CDR3, as DNA: TGTGCCAGCACCAATCTGAGGGTCTCCACAGATACGCAGTATTTT. Full variable domain (rest looked up from reference TRBV7-2 and TRBJ2-3): GAGVSQSPSNKVTEKGKDVELRCDPISGHTALYWYRQSLGQGLEFLIYFQGNSAPDKSGLPSDRFSAERTGGSVSTLTIQRTQQEDSAVYLCASTNLRVSTDTQYFGPGTRLTVL.

This clonotype showed up just a few times. The rearrangement joins TRBV15 to TRBJ1-5; the D is unclear. V gave up 3 bases and J gave up 0 bases, with 12 bases separating them. This CDR3 region has 16 residues. The germline V gene encodes CDR1 LNHNV and CDR2 YYDKDF (reference sequence). As DNA, the CDR3 is TGTGCCACCAGCAGGGCAGTGAGTAGTAGCAATCAGCCCCAGCATTTT. Protein product: CATSRAVSSSNQPQHF.

The rearrangement joins TRBV5-1 to TRBJ2-1, with D unresolved. Germline-derived CDR1 and CDR2 are SGHRS and YFSETQ. V lost 0 bases and J lost 5, with 12 bases in between. This CDR3 has 15 residues. DNA of the CDR3: TGCGCCAGCAGCTTGGCTAGTTCTTGGGACAATGAGCAGTTCTTC. Translating gives CASSLASSWDNEQFF.

V gene TRBV20-1 combines with J gene TRBJ1-5, with TRBD1 matching over 7 bases. CDR3 length: 15 residues. From germline, CDR1 is DFQATT and CDR2 SNEGSKA (reference sequence). The V gene end was trimmed by 3 bases and the J gene end by 6 bases; junction bases not matched to a gene: 11. The CDR3 protein is CSAREDREYGQPQHF. For the CDR3, the DNA is TGCAGTGCTAGGGAAGACAGGGAGTACGGTCAGCCCCAGCATTTT.

The V and J genes are TRBV29-1 and TRBJ1-3; 9 nucleotides align to TRBD1. This CDR3 has 14 residues. V gave up 6 bases and J gave up 4 bases; unmatched junction bases: 7. Germline V gives CDR1 SQVTM, CDR2 ANQGSEA. This chain's CDR3 is CSVGIGTGGNTIYF. In nucleotides, the CDR3 is TGCAGCGTGGGGATCGGGACAGGGGGAAACACCATATATTTT.

This chain links TRBV12-3 or TRBV12-4 with TRBJ1-5; D is unclear. This CDR3 is built from 13 residues. The CDR3 DNA reads as TGTGCTTCGAAGGTAGGAGAATTTCAGCCCCAGCATTTT. This gives the protein CASKVGEFQPQHF.

This clonotype has a handful of counts. The rearrangement links TRBV12-3 or TRBV12-4 to TRBJ2-3, with 8 bases aligning to TRBD2. The CDR3 runs 14 residues. Unmatched junction bases numbered 10, after V lost 7 bases and J lost 7 bases. The CDR3 DNA sequence: TGTGCCAGCACCCCCGGGACTAGTCTATATACGCAGTATTTT. As protein: CASTPGTSLYTQYF.

This clonotype was observed a handful of times. The chain combines TRBV5-4 with TRBJ2-1; D remains unclear. Germline values: CDR1 SGHNT, CDR2 YYREEE (reference sequence). This CDR3 is 14 amino acids long. Trimming removed 1 base at V and 6 bases at J, with 11 bases between. The CDR3 is CASSLQRGTNEQFF. The CDR3 bases are TGTGCCAGCAGCTTGCAGCGCGGAACCAATGAGCAGTTCTTC.

This clonotype has just a few counts. The rearrangement links TRBV12-3 or TRBV12-4 to TRBJ2-3, with 9 nucleotides matching TRBD1. V trimming: 4 bases; J trimming: 2 bases; junction bases outside the gene matches: 7. There are 16 residues in the CDR3. The CDR3, as DNA: TGTGCCAGCAGTTGGGCCCGGACAGGGGCCACAGATACGCAGTATTTT. It is translated as CASSWARTGATDTQYF.

The chain links TRBV30 to TRBJ1-1; D may be TRBD1 (5 bases). Germline-derived CDR1 and CDR2 are GTSNPN and SVGIG (reference sequence). The CDR3 contains 13 residues. V was cut by 1 base and J by 1 base, with 7 bases left in between. The CDR3 DNA reads as TGTGCCTGGAGTGGGCAGGGGAACACTGAAGCTTTCTTT. Encoded protein: CAWSGQGNTEAFF.

The chain uses TRBV5-1 and TRBJ2-1, with 8 positions matching TRBD1. V shed 0 bases, J shed 9 bases, and the junction held 5 bases outside the gene matches. The germline gives CDR1 SGHRS, CDR2 YFSETQ. This CDR3 has 14 amino acids. The CDR3 spells CASSLGQGITEQFF. DNA of the CDR3: TGCGCCAGCAGCTTGGGACAGGGGATTACTGAGCAGTTCTTC.

The chain is built from TRBV15 and TRBJ1-4, with D possibly TRBD1 on 5 matching bases. The V gene's germline CDR1 is LNHNV and CDR2 YYDKDF (reference sequence). The CDR3 has 15 residues. Between the trimmed V and J ends, which lost 5 bases and 1 base, there was a span of 11 bases. The CDR3 region is CATSGSGLTNEKLFF. The CDR3 DNA reads TGTGCCACCAGCGGCTCGGGACTAACTAATGAAAAACTGTTTTTT. The whole variable domain, remainder taken from reference TRBV15 and TRBJ1-4, is DAMVIQNPRYQVTQFGKPVTLSCSQTLNHNVMYWYQQKSSQAPKLLFHYYDKDFNNEADTPDNFQSRRPNTSFCFLDIRSPGLGDTAMYLCATSGSGLTNEKLFFGSGTQLSVL.

J is TRBJ1-1 and V is TRBV7-2; D is undetermined. V lost 2 bases and J 10 bases, leaving 14 bases between the germline ends. Germline CDR1 is SGHTA and CDR2 is FQGNSA. This CDR3 comprises 13 residues. The CDR3 reads CASSLKIDVSAFF. Written as DNA, the CDR3 is TGTGCCAGCAGCTTAAAGATCGACGTGTCAGCTTTCTTT. Variable domain in full (rest from reference TRBV7-2 and TRBJ1-1): GAGVSQSPSNKVTEKGKDVELRCDPISGHTALYWYRQSLGQGLEFLIYFQGNSAPDKSGLPSDRFSAERTGGSVSTLTIQRTQQEDSAVYLCASSLKIDVSAFFGQGTRLTVV.

This chain connects TRBV30 to TRBJ1-1; D is ambiguous. Germline V gene sequence: CDR1 GTSNPN, CDR2 SVGIG (reference sequence). The CDR3 loop spans 13 amino acids. Trimming pared 0 bases from V and 7 bases from J, leaving 12 bases between. The CDR3 loop reads CAWSVAGNFEAFF. As DNA, the CDR3 is TGTGCCTGGAGTGTAGCCGGGAATTTTGAAGCTTTCTTT.

The chain combines TRBV29-1 with TRBJ2-7; weak D call: TRBD2 (5 bases). The germline V gene encodes CDR1 SQVTM and CDR2 ANQGSEA. V was cut by 6 bases and J by 0 bases, with 12 bases left in between. The CDR3 is made up of 13 amino acids. The CDR3 is CSVASGNSYEQYF. CDR3 nucleotide sequence: TGCAGCGTCGCCTCGGGGAACTCCTACGAGCAGTACTTC.

V gene TRBV4-2 combines with J gene TRBJ1-6, with D tentatively TRBD1 (6 bases). V lost 5 bases and J 6 bases, leaving 20 bases between the germline ends. The CDR3 contains 17 residues. Looked up from germline, CDR1 is LGHNA and CDR2 is YNFKEQ. The CDR3 DNA reads as TGTGCCAGCAGCGGTTTATCCCAGGGGCCGCGTAATTCACCCCTCCACTTT. This gives the protein CASSGLSQGPRNSPLHF.

The rearrangement joins TRBV5-1 to TRBJ2-2; 8 positions match TRBD1. CDR3 length equals 16 residues. CDR1 is SGHRS and CDR2 is YFSETQ in the germline V gene. V lost 0 bases and J lost 5; bases outside the gene matches: 6. CDR3 DNA: TGCGCCAGCAGCTTGGATGGACAGGGACGTACCGGGGAGCTGTTTTTT. Amino acid sequence: CASSLDGQGRTGELFF.

This chain joins TRBV7-2 and TRBJ2-3, with D perhaps TRBD2 (5 bases). In germline, CDR1 is SGHTA, CDR2 FQGNSA. The CDR3 is 16 residues long. V was cut by 1 base and J by 6 bases, with 17 bases left in between. CDR3 DNA: TGTGCCAGCAGCTTAGTAGCGCCCCCTATCACGGATACGCAGTATTTT. Residues: CASSLVAPPITDTQYF. Complete variable domain (other parts from reference TRBV7-2 and TRBJ2-3): GAGVSQSPSNKVTEKGKDVELRCDPISGHTALYWYRQSLGQGLEFLIYFQGNSAPDKSGLPSDRFSAERTGGSVSTLTIQRTQQEDSAVYLCASSLVAPPITDTQYFGPGTRLTVL.